This TCR beta chain was sequenced during a study of T cells in narcolepsy. Repertoires were generated with immunoSEQ multiplex PCR, while TCRdb's copy carries only in-frame clones and drops some. The data contain some 15,000 clones, around 70% of them singletons. The CDR3 is 15 residues long. CDR1 and CDR2 from the germline V gene are LNHNV and YYDKDF (reference sequence). The V and J ends lost 1 base and 2 bases respectively, with 9 bases between them. Material: CD45RA- memory CD8+ T cells from PBMCs. This TCR came from a human donor with narcolepsy. The chain is built from TRBV15 and TRBJ1-5; D is unclear. CDR3 amino acids: CATSRVSSGNQPQHF. Here the CDR3 DNA reads TGTGCCACCAGCAGAGTATCCAGTGGCAATCAGCCCCAGCATTTT.